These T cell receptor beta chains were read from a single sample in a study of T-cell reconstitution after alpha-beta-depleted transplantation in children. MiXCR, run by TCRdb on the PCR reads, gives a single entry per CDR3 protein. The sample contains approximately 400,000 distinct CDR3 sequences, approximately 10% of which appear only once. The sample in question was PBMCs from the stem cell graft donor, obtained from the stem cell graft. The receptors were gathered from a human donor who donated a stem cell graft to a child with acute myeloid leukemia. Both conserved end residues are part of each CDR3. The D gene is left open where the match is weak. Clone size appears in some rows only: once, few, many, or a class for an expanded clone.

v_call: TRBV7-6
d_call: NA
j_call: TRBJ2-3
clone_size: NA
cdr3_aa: CASSLSGSQHTQYF
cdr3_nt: TGTGCCAGCAGCTTATCCGGGAGTCAGCATACGCAGTATTTT

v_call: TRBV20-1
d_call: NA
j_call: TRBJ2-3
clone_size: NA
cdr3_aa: CSAEWDTQYF
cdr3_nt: TGCAGTGCGGAATGGGATACGCAGTATTTT

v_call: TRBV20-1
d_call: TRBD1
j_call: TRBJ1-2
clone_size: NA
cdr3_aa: CSARDRDRGPYGYTF
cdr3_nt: TGCAGTGCTAGAGACCGGGACAGGGGGCCCTATGGCTACACCTTC

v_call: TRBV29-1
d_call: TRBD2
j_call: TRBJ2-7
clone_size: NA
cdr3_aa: CSVGWLAESYEQYF
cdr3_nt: TGCAGCGTTGGTTGGCTAGCGGAATCCTACGAGCAGTACTTC

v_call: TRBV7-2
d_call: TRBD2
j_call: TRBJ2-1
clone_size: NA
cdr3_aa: CASSLQGTSGRGEQFF
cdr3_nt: TGTGCCAGCAGCCTCCAGGGAACTAGCGGGAGGGGTGAGCAGTTCTTC

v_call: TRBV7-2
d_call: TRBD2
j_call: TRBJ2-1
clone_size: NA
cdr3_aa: CASSLPPGLAPFNEQFF
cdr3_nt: TGTGCCAGCAGCTTACCGCCGGGACTAGCTCCTTTCAATGAGCAGTTCTTC

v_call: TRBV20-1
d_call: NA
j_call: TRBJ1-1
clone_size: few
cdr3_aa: CSARRSPEAFF
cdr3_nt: TGCAGTGCTAGACGCAGCCCTGAAGCTTTCTTT

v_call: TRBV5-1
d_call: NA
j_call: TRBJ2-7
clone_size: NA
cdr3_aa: CASSLVGGPTYEQYF
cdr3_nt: TGCGCCAGCAGCTTGGTCGGGGGACCAACCTACGAGCAGTACTTC

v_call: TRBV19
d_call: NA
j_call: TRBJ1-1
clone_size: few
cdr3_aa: CASNGVEDTEAFF
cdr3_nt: TGTGCCAGTAACGGGGTCGAGGACACTGAAGCTTTCTTT

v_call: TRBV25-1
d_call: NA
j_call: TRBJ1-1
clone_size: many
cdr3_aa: CASREQENTEAFF
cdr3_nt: TGTGCCAGCAGGGAACAGGAGAACACTGAAGCTTTCTTT

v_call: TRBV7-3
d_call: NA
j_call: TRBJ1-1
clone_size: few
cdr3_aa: CASSLNSGAAEAFF
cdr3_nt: TGTGCCAGCAGCTTAAACTCAGGGGCGGCTGAAGCTTTCTTT

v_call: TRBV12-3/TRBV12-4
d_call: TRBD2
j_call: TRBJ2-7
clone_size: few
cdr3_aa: CASQEAGGYEQYF
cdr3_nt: TGTGCCAGCCAAGAGGCGGGGGGTTACGAGCAGTACTTC

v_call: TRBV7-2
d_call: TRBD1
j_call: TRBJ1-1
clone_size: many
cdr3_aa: CASSLRQGRSTEAFF
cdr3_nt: TGTGCCAGCAGCCTAAGACAGGGGCGGTCCACTGAAGCTTTCTTT

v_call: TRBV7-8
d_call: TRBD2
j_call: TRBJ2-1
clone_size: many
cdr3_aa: CASSLGLAVYNEQFF
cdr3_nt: TGTGCCAGCAGCTTAGGGCTAGCGGTTTACAATGAGCAGTTCTTC

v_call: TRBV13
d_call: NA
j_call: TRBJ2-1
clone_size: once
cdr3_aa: CASSAFEGFSYNEQFF
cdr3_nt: TGTGCCAGCAGCGCATTCGAGGGATTCTCCTACAATGAGCAGTTCTTC

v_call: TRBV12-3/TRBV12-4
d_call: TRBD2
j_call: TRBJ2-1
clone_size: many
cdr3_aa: CASSPGTSGGNEQFF
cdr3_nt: TGTGCCAGCAGTCCAGGGACTAGCGGGGGGAATGAGCAGTTCTTC

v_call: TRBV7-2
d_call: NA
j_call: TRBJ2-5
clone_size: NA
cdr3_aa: CASSLRDFETQYF
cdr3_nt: TGTGCCAGCAGCTTGCGGGACTTCGAGACCCAGTACTTC

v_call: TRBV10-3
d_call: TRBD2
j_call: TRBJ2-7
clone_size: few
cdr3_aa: CAIREGLAGSEQYF
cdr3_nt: TGTGCCATCAGGGAGGGACTAGCGGGTTCCGAGCAGTACTTC

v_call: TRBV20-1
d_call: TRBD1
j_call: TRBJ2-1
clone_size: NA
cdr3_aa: CSAVRTGVDEQFF
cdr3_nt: TGCAGTGCTGTCCGGACAGGGGTGGATGAGCAGTTCTTC

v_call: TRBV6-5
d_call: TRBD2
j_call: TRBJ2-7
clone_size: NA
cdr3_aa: CASSYGGEVSYEQYF
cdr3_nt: TGTGCCAGCAGTTATGGGGGGGAGGTTTCCTACGAGCAGTACTTC

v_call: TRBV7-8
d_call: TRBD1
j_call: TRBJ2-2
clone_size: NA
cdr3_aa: CASSLAFTGGEYGELFF
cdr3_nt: TGTGCCAGCAGCTTAGCGTTTACAGGGGGCGAATACGGGGAGCTGTTTTTT

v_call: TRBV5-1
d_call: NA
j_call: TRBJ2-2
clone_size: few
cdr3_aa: CASSLFLGDPGELFF
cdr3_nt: TGCGCCAGCAGCTTGTTTTTGGGGGACCCCGGGGAGCTGTTTTTT

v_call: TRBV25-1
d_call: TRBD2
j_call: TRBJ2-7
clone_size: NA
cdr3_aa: CASSDPTSGKYKQYF
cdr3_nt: TGTGCCAGCAGTGATCCGACTAGCGGGAAATACAAGCAGTACTTC

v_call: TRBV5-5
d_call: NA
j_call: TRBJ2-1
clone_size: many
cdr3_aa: CASSEQGIRTSEQFF
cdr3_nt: TGTGCCAGCAGCGAACAGGGAATTCGTACAAGTGAGCAGTTCTTC

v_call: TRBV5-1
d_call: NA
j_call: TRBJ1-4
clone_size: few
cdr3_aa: CASSRQDPNEKLFF
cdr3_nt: TGCGCCAGCAGCCGACAGGACCCAAATGAAAAACTGTTTTTT

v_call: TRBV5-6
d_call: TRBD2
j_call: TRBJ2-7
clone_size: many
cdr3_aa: CASSMPGLAYEQYF
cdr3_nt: TGTGCCAGCAGCATGCCGGGACTAGCGTACGAGCAGTACTTC

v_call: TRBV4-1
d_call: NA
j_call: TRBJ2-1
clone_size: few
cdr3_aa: CASSQELEAGAVF
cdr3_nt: TGCGCCAGCAGCCAAGAACTGGAGGCCGGGGCTGTCTTC

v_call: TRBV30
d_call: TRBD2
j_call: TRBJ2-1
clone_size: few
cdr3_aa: CAWSAGLAGVDEQFF
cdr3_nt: TGTGCCTGGAGTGCGGGACTAGCGGGAGTCGATGAGCAGTTCTTC

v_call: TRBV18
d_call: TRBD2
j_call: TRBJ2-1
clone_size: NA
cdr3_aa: CASSPGLGREQFF
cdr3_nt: TGTGCCAGCTCACCTGGACTAGGCCGCGAGCAGTTCTTC

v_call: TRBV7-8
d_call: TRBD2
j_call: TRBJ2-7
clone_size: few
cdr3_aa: CASIDPGGYEQYF
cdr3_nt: TGTGCCAGCATCGACCCGGGGGGCTACGAGCAGTACTTC

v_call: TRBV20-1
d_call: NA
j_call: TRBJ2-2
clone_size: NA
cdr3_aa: CSARRSLNTGELFF
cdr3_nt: TGCAGTGCGCGGCGGTCCCTGAACACCGGGGAGCTGTTTTTT

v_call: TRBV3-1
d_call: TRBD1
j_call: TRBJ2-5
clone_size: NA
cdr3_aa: CASSRRDSQETQYF
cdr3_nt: TGTGCCAGCAGCAGACGGGACAGCCAAGAGACCCAGTACTTC

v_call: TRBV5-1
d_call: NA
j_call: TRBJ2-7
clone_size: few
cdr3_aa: CASSIGTVSSYEQYF
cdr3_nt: TGCGCCAGCAGCATCGGGACGGTAAGCTCCTACGAGCAGTACTTC

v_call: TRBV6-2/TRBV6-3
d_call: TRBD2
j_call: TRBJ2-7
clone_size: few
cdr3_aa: CASSGLAGELYEQYF
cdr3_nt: TGTGCCAGCAGTGGACTAGCGGGAGAGCTATACGAGCAGTACTTC

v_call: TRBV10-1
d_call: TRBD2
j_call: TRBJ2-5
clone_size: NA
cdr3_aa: CASSRVAGESQYF
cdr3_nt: TGCGCCAGCAGCCGGGTAGCGGGGGAATCCCAGTACTTC

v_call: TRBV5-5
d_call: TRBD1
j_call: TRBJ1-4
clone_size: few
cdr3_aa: CASSEQGYGNEKLFF
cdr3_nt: TGTGCCAGCAGCGAACAGGGGTATGGGAATGAAAAACTGTTTTTT

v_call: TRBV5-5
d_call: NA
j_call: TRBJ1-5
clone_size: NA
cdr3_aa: CASTKDERGNQPQHF
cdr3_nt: TGTGCCAGCACCAAAGACGAGCGGGGCAATCAGCCCCAGCATTTT

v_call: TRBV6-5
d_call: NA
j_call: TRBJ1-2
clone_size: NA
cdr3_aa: CASSFDTGPTYGYTF
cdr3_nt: TGTGCCAGCAGTTTCGACACCGGGCCCACCTATGGCTACACCTTC

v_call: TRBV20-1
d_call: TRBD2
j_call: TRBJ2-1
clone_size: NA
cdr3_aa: CSAREGRGVYNEQFF
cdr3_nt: TGCAGTGCTAGAGAGGGGCGGGGGGTCTACAATGAGCAGTTCTTC

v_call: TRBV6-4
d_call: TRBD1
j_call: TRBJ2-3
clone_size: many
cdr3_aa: CASSDGTGGDTQYF
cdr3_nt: TGTGCCAGCAGTGACGGGACAGGGGGCGATACGCAGTATTTT

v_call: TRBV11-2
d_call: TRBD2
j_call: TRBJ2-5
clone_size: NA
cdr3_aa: CASSKKLAGEETQYF
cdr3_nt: TGTGCCAGCAGCAAAAAACTAGCGGGGGAAGAGACCCAGTACTTC

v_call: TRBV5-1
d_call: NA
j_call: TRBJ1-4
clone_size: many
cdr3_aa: CASSLGQTNEKLFF
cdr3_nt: TGCGCCAGCAGCTTGGGACAAACTAATGAAAAACTGTTTTTT

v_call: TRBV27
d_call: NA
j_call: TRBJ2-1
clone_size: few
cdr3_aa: CASGRSNEQFF
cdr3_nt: TGTGCCAGCGGGAGGTCAAATGAGCAGTTCTTC

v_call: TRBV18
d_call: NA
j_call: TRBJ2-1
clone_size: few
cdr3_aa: CASSPIDVRVSDEQFF
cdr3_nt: TGTGCCAGCTCACCGATCGACGTGCGGGTGAGCGATGAGCAGTTCTTC

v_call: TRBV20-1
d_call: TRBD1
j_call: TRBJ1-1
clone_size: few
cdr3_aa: CSARDQWTGPNTEAFF
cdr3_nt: TGCAGTGCTAGAGATCAATGGACAGGACCGAACACTGAAGCTTTCTTT

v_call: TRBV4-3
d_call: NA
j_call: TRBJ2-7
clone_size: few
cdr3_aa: CASSQDLLAYEQYF
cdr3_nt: TGCGCCAGCAGCCAAGATTTGCTAGCCTACGAGCAGTACTTC

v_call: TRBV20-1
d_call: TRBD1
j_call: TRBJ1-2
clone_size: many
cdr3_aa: CSAAKGDRGLGYTF
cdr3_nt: TGCAGTGCAGCGAAAGGGGACAGGGGGTTAGGCTACACCTTC

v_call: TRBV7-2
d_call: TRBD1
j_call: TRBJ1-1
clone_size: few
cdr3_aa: CASSLADYRGTEAFF
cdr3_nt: TGTGCCAGCAGCTTAGCCGACTACAGGGGAACTGAAGCTTTCTTT

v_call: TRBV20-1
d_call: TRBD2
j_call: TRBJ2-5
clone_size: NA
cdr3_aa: CSAIRPGLAGGRGMETQYF
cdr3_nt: TGCAGTGCTATACGACCGGGACTAGCGGGGGGGCGAGGAATGGAGACCCAGTACTTC

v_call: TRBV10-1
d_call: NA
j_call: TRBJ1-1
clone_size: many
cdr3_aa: CASSEMWDTEAFF
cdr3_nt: TGCGCCAGCAGTGAGATGTGGGACACTGAAGCTTTCTTT

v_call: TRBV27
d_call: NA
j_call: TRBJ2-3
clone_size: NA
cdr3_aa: CASSYQGAYTDTQYF
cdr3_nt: TGTGCCAGCAGTTATCAGGGAGCCTACACAGATACGCAGTATTTT

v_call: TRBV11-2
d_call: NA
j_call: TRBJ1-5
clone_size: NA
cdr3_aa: CASSLGGRDNQPQHF
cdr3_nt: TGTGCCAGCAGCTTAGGGGGCCGGGACAATCAGCCCCAGCATTTT

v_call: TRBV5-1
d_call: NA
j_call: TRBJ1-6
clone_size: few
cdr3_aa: CASSLVAGVNSPLHF
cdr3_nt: TGCGCCAGCAGCTTGGTCGCAGGGGTTAATTCACCCCTCCACTTT

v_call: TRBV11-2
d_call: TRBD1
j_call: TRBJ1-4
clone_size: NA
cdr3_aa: CASRFRDRGGEKLFF
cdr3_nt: TGTGCCAGCAGATTCCGTGACAGGGGGGGCGAAAAACTGTTTTTT

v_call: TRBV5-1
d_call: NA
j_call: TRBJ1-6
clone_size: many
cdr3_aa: CASSLGSPSEFNSPLHF
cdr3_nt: TGCGCCAGCAGCTTGGGTAGTCCAAGTGAATTTAATTCACCCCTCCACTTT

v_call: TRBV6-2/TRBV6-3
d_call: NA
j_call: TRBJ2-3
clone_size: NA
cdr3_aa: CASSYLTAPSTDTQYF
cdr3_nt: TGTGCCAGCAGTTACTTAACAGCTCCTAGCACAGATACGCAGTATTTT

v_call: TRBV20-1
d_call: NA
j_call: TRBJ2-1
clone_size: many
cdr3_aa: CSAQAGARDNEQFF
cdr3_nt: TGCAGTGCACAAGCCGGAGCCAGGGACAATGAGCAGTTCTTC

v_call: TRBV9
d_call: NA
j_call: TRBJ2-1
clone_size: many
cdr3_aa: CASSAGTAGPYNEQFF
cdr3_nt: TGTGCCAGCAGCGCCGGGACGGCTGGGCCCTACAATGAGCAGTTCTTC

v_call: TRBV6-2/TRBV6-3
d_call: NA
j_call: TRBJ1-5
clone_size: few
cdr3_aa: CASSYGGARNQPQHF
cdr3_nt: TGTGCCAGCAGTTACGGGGGGGCGAGGAATCAGCCCCAGCATTTT

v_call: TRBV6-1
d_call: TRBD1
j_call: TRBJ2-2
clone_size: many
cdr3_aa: CASRGQGNTGELFF
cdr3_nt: TGTGCCAGCAGGGGACAGGGGAACACCGGGGAGCTGTTTTTT